What follows are 9 T cell receptor beta chains derived from one specimen sequenced in a study of control samples from healthy donors and cancer patients. The method was immunoSEQ multiplex PCR; TCRdb's version includes in-frame clones alone and lacks a portion of them. The sample records 100,000 to 150,000 clones, over 75% being singletons. Sequenced sample: blood. These TCRs come from a man aged 40-49 years in good health.

The chain couples TRBV19 to TRBJ1-2, with D unclear. Germline V gene lookup returns CDR1 LNHDA and CDR2 SQIVND (reference sequence). V shed 7 bases and J shed 5 bases, with 14 bases lying between them. The CDR3 sequence is 13 residues long. CDR3 sequence: CASTALGRYGYTF. CDR3 DNA sequence: TGTGCCAGTACCGCCCTAGGGAGGTATGGCTACACCTTC.

The CDR3 spells CASSLGLAGGLEQFF. The CDR3 DNA follows: TGCGCCAGCAGCTTGGGACTAGCGGGGGGGCTAGAGCAGTTCTTC. The rearrangement links TRBV5-1 to TRBJ2-1, with 14 bases matching TRBD2. Germline V CDR1 and CDR2: SGHRS, YFSETQ. Losses at the gene ends were 0 bases for V and 10 bases for J; bases not matched to a gene: 3. CDR3 length: 15 amino acids.

The gene calls are TRBV2 and TRBJ1-3; D uncertain. The CDR3 consists of 14 residues. The V gene lost 6 bases and the J gene lost 3 bases, with 12 bases spanning the gap. Germline V CDR1 and CDR2: SNHLY, FYNNEI. The CDR3 is CASRSRDVGNTIYF. The CDR3 coding sequence is TGTGCCAGCAGGTCCCGGGATGTTGGAAACACCATATATTTT. Drawing the rest from reference TRBV2 and TRBJ1-3, the complete variable domain is EPEVTQTPSHQVTQMGQEVILRCVPISNHLYFYWYRQILGQKVEFLVSFYNNEISEKSEIFDDQFSVERPDGSNFTLKIRSTKLEDSAMYFCASRSRDVGNTIYFGEGSWLTVV.

The chain joins TRBV7-2 to TRBJ1-2, with TRBD1 matching over 8 bases. From germline, CDR1 is SGHTA and CDR2 FQGNSA. CDR3 length equals 13 residues. After removal of 5 bases from V and 5 bases from J, the junction contained 4 bases not matched to a gene. Here the CDR3 reads CASSIRTGYGYTF. CDR3 bases: TGTGCCAGCAGCATAAGGACAGGGTATGGCTACACCTTC.

V usage is TRBV28 and J usage is TRBJ1-4; D unclear. Trimming pared 3 bases from V and 3 bases from J, leaving 8 bases between. The CDR3 totals 14 residues. Germline V CDR1 and CDR2: MDHEN, SYDVKM. As DNA, the CDR3 is TGTGCCAGCAGTTTCATCGGTTCTAATGAAAAACTGTTTTTT. Encoded protein: CASSFIGSNEKLFF.

V is TRBV5-1 and J is TRBJ2-1; no definite D call. The germline CDR1 and CDR2 sequences are SGHRS and YFSETQ. The CDR3 contains 12 residues. Deletions cut 0 bases from V and 5 bases from J, with 3 bases between. CDR3 region: CASSLENNEQFF. CDR3 DNA: TGCGCCAGCAGCTTGGAGAACAATGAGCAGTTCTTC.

The chain combines TRBV9 with TRBJ1-4; D is perhaps TRBD1 (5 bases). This CDR3 region has 16 residues. V was pared by 4 bases and J by 7 bases, with 20 bases between. Germline assignment: CDR1 SGDLS and CDR2 YYNGEE. CDR3 protein: CASSRDEGTGGEKLFF. The CDR3 DNA is TGTGCCAGCAGCCGAGACGAGGGGACCGGCGGTGAAAAACTGTTTTTT.

The J gene is TRBJ2-1, the V gene TRBV6-5; D is uncertain. Germline loops: CDR1 MNHEY, CDR2 SVGAGI. The CDR3 is 15 amino acids. V lost 7 bases and J lost 0, with 13 bases in between. The CDR3 region is CASTKTTGSYNEQFF. DNA of the CDR3: TGTGCCAGCACCAAAACCACGGGCTCCTACAATGAGCAGTTCTTC.

CDR3 loop: CASSLTPEQYF. The CDR3 nucleotides are TGTGCCAGCAGTCTCACCCCCGAGCAGTACTTC. The chain couples TRBV7-8 to TRBJ2-7; D remains ambiguous. With 6 bases removed from V and 6 bases from J, the gap between germline ends came to 9 bases. This CDR3 is built from 11 residues. Germline CDR1 is SGHVS and CDR2 is FQNEAQ.